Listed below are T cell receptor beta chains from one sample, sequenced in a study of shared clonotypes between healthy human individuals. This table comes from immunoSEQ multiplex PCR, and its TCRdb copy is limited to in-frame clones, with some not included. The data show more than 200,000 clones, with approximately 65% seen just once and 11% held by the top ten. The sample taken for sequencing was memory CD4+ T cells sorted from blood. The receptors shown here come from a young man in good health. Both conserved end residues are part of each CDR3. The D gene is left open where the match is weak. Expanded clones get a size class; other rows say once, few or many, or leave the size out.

CASSLGGGRTGEQYF	TGTGCCAGCAGCTTAGGGGGGGGCAGGACCGGCGAGCAGTACTTC	TRBJ2-7	-	-	TRBV11-2
CSVVGPSYEQYF	TGCAGCGTGGTCGGACCCTCCTACGAGCAGTACTTC	TRBJ2-7	-	-	TRBV29-1
CASRTGKNIQYF	TGTGCCAGTCGGACAGGGAAAAACATTCAGTACTTC	TRBJ2-4	-	TRBD1	TRBV28
CASREDRGRNTGELFF	TGTGCCAGTAGGGAAGACAGGGGTCGGAACACCGGGGAGCTGTTTTTT	TRBJ2-2	-	TRBD1	TRBV19
CASSPAPRTGGTGELFF	TGTGCCAGCAGCCCCGCTCCGCGGACAGGAGGAACCGGGGAGCTGTTTTTT	TRBJ2-2	once	TRBD1	TRBV5-4
CATSRSGLLPYF	TGTGCCACCAGCAGGTCGGGACTCCTTCCGTACTTC	TRBJ2-5	-	-	TRBV15
CATSRGAGASTDTQYF	TGTGCCACTTCGCGGGGGGCGGGTGCTAGCACAGATACGCAGTATTTT	TRBJ2-3	-	TRBD2	TRBV28
CASSLAWDRAYEQYF	TGTGCCAGCAGCTTAGCTTGGGACAGGGCCTACGAGCAGTACTTC	TRBJ2-7	-	TRBD1	TRBV7-6
CASSPQGAARRPLFF	TGTGCCAGCAGTCCCCAGGGGGCAGCGAGGAGGCCGCTGTTTTTT	TRBJ1-4	few	TRBD1	TRBV25-1
CASSPEAIEQYF	TGTGCCAGCTCACCTGAGGCTATCGAGCAGTACTTC	TRBJ2-7	-	-	TRBV18